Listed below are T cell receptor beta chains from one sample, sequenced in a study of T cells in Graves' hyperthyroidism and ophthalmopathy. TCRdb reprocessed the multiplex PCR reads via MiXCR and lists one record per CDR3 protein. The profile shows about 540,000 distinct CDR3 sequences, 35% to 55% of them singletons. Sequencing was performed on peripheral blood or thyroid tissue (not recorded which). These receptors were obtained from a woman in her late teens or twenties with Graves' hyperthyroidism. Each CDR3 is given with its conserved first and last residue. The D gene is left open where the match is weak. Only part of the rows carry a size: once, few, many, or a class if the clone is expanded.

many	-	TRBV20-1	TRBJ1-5	CSARVGDPNQPQHF	TGCAGTGCTAGAGTAGGGGACCCCAATCAGCCCCAGCATTTT
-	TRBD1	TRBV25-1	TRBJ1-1	CARKWDRGPNTEAFF	TGTGCCAGAAAGTGGGACAGGGGGCCGAACACTGAAGCTTTCTTT
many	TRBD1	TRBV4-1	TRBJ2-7	CASSQAAPYRGDYEQYF	TGCGCCAGCAGCCAAGCGGCCCCCTACAGGGGAGACTACGAGCAGTACTTC
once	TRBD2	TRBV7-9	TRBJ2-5	CASSFRSGLAGKGGETQYF	TGTGCCAGCAGCTTCCGATCGGGACTAGCGGGGAAGGGGGGAGAGACCCAGTACTTC
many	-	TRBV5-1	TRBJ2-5	CASSSGSTQYF	TGCGCCAGCAGCTCAGGGTCGACCCAGTACTTC
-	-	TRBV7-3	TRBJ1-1	CASSTGTYMNTEAFF	TGTGCCAGCAGTACCGGGACATACATGAACACTGAAGCTTTCTTT
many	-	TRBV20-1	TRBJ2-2	CSARGSYTGELFF	TGCAGTGCTAGGGGGAGTTACACCGGGGAGCTGTTTTTT
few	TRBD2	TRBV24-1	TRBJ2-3	CATSDLGSGRRQYF	TGTGCCACCAGTGATTTAGGGAGCGGGAGAAGGCAGTATTTT
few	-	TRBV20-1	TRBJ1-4	CSAPPRGGAALYATNEKLFF	TGCAGTGCACCCCCCCGTGGGGGGGCCGCATTATATGCAACTAATGAAAAACTGTTTTTT
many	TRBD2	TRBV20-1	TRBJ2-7	CSARMAGVRGEQYF	TGCAGTGCTAGGATGGCGGGAGTCAGAGGGGAGCAGTACTTC
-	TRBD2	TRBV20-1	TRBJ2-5	CSAKGEGLSRETQYF	TGCAGTGCTAAGGGTGAGGGACTAAGTCGGGAGACCCAGTACTTC
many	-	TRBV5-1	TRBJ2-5	CASSLERAGRETQYF	TGCGCCAGCAGCTTGGAGAGGGCAGGGAGGGAGACCCAGTACTTC
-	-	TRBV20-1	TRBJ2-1	CSARESGLNNNEQFF	TGCAGTGCTAGAGAATCCGGACTTAACAACAATGAGCAGTTCTTC
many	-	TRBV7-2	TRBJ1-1	CASSHEQMNTEAFF	TGTGCCAGCAGCCATGAACAGATGAACACTGAAGCTTTCTTT
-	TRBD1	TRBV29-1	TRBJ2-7	CSQETDRTSYEQYF	TGCAGCCAAGAAACGGACAGGACCTCCTACGAGCAGTACTTC
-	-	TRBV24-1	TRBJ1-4	CATSDRDIRDEKLFF	TGTGCCACCAGTGATAGGGACATCAGGGATGAAAAACTGTTTTTT
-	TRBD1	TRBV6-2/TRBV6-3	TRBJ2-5	CASSPLGQGETQYF	TGTGCCAGCAGCCCACTTGGACAGGGGGAGACCCAGTACTTC
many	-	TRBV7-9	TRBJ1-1	CASSLREVGTEAFF	TGTGCCAGCAGCTTAAGGGAAGTGGGGACTGAAGCTTTCTTT
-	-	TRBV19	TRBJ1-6	CASRPGGSSYNSPLHF	TGTGCCAGTAGACCGGGGGGGAGCTCCTATAATTCACCCCTCCACTTT
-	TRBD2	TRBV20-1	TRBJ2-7	CSARDVASGPSYEQYF	TGCAGTGCTAGAGATGTCGCTAGCGGTCCTTCCTACGAGCAGTACTTC
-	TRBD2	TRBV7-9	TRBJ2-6	CASSLVGTSGRFTGANVLTF	TGTGCCAGCAGCTTGGTAGGGACTAGCGGGAGGTTTACTGGGGCCAACGTCCTGACTTTC
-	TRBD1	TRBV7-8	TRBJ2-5	CASSVTGDLRETQYF	TGTGCCAGCAGCGTGACAGGGGATCTTCGAGAGACCCAGTACTTC